This TCR beta chain was retrieved from a study of identifying expanded T cells in peripheral blood. This clone was detected only once. Sequenced by immunoSEQ multiplex PCR; TCRdb stores in-frame clones only, minus some. The sample contains 100,000 or so clones, roughly 91% of which appear only once. This TCR was recovered from a person between 18 and 75 years old in good health. The sequencing sample was made of blood.

The CDR3 region is CASSPALALEQYF. In DNA form, the CDR3 reads TGTGCCAGCAGCCCCGCCCTAGCCCTTGAGCAGTACTTC. The chain is built from TRBV6-6 and TRBJ2-7, with D possibly matching TRBD2 (5 bases). CDR1 and CDR2 (germline): MNHNY, SVGAGI (reference sequence). Trimming removed 6 bases from V and 7 bases from J, with 16 bases in between. The CDR3 is made up of 13 amino acids.